Listed here are 31 T cell receptor beta chains from one sample, sequenced in a study of T cells in localized non-small cell lung cancer. Repertoires were generated with immunoSEQ multiplex PCR, while TCRdb's copy carries only in-frame clones and drops some. The data hold 86,000 or so clones, with about four fifths observed a single time. The input for sequencing was peripheral blood, taken before any cancer treatment. The origin of the receptors is a man aged 35 to 69 with stage I lung adenocarcinoma.

This clone was seen a single time. The rearrangement links TRBV12-5 to TRBJ2-1, with 7 positions matching TRBD2. With 1 base clipped from V and 8 bases from J, the junction kept 14 bases outside the gene matches. The length of the CDR3 is 17 residues. CDR1 is LGHNT, CDR2 FRNRAP, per germline. CDR3 protein: CASGLGRGNSNSDEQFF. DNA for the CDR3: TGTGCTAGTGGTTTGGGGCGGGGGAATTCGAACTCCGATGAGCAGTTCTTC.

CDR3 nucleotide sequence: TGTGCCAGCAGCTTAGCGGGACTACGACGAACAGATACGCAGTATTTT. This codes for CASSLAGLRRTDTQYF. This chain connects TRBV7-6 to TRBJ2-3; 7 nucleotides match TRBD2. The J segment lost 3 bases and the V segment lost 0 bases, leaving 6 bases of the junction unmatched. From germline, CDR1 is SGHVS and CDR2 FNYEAQ. This CDR3 is built from 16 residues.

This chain links TRBV2 with TRBJ1-6, with 10 nucleotides matching TRBD1. V lost 8 bases to trimming and J lost 8 bases; unmatched junction nucleotides: 12. The CDR3 extends over 16 amino acids. CDR1 is SNHLY, CDR2 FYNNEI, per germline. In DNA, the CDR3 is TGTGCCAGCTCTATACGGACAGGGGGTGGGTATTCACCCCTCCACTTT. Translation gives CASSIRTGGGYSPLHF. The full variable domain, in which reference TRBV2 and TRBJ1-6 provide the parts outside the CDR3, is EPEVTQTPSHQVTQMGQEVILRCVPISNHLYFYWYRQILGQKVEFLVSFYNNEISEKSEIFDDQFSVERPDGSNFTLKIRSTKLEDSAMYFCASSIRTGGGYSPLHFGNGTRLTVT.

This sequence joins TRBV6-6 and TRBJ1-2; weak D call: TRBD1 (5 bases). Germline loops: CDR1 MNHNY, CDR2 SVGAGI (reference sequence). Trimming took 2 bases from V and 1 from J, leaving 11 bases between them. This CDR3 is 15 amino acids long. The CDR3 region is CASSYGQGVNYGYTF. CDR3 nucleotides: TGTGCCAGCAGTTACGGGCAGGGTGTTAACTATGGCTACACCTTC.

The rearrangement links TRBV19 to TRBJ1-2, with 10 bases fitting TRBD1. The CDR3 covers 14 residues. Per germline, CDR1 LNHDA and CDR2 SQIVND (reference sequence). Unmatched junction bases numbered 11, after V lost 9 bases and J lost 7 bases. CDR3 residues: CASKRQGAEGGYTF. CDR3 nucleotide sequence: TGTGCCAGCAAGAGACAGGGGGCTGAGGGTGGCTACACCTTC.

A single count supports this clone. The chain joins TRBV27 to TRBJ2-1; 7 bases map to TRBD2. The CDR3 sequence is 14 residues long. The trim removed 4 bases at V and 1 base at J, leaving 1 base unmatched. The germline CDR1 and CDR2 sequences are MNHEY and SMNVEV (reference sequence). The CDR3 spells CASSSSGSYNEQFF. The CDR3 coding sequence is TGTGCCAGCAGTTCTAGCGGTTCCTACAATGAGCAGTTCTTC.

V gene TRBV7-2 combines with J gene TRBJ1-1, with 7 nucleotides matching TRBD1. J was trimmed by 7 bases and V by 4 bases; bases with no gene match: 3. Germline CDR1 is SGHTA and CDR2 is FQGNSA. The CDR3 covers 12 residues. CDR3 residues: CASSSYRGEAFF. CDR3 in DNA: TGTGCCAGCAGCTCGTACAGGGGTGAAGCTTTCTTT.

In DNA form, the CDR3 reads TGTGCCAGCAGCTCGAGGAAACGAAGCACAGATACGCAGTATTTT. Translating gives CASSSRKRSTDTQYF. This chain connects TRBV5-6 to TRBJ2-3; D gene unclear. CDR3 size: 15 residues. V dropped 3 bases and J dropped 0 bases, with 11 bases sitting between them. Germline CDR1 and CDR2: SGHDT and YYEEEE.

V usage is TRBV19 and J usage is TRBJ2-1, with 12 bases that match TRBD2. Germline V lookup: CDR1 LNHDA, CDR2 SQIVND (reference sequence). This CDR3 is built from 16 residues. V was clipped by 8 bases and J by 6 bases; unmatched bases: 11. The CDR3 here is CASCETSGRKRNEQFF. The CDR3 nucleotides are TGTGCCAGTTGCGAGACTAGCGGGAGAAAACGCAATGAGCAGTTCTTC.

The V gene is TRBV29-1, the J gene TRBJ2-3; no reliable D call. Germline CDR1 and CDR2: SQVTM and ANQGSEA. Trimming removed 4 bases from V and 4 bases from J, with 12 bases in between. The CDR3 spans 13 residues. The CDR3 sequence: CSVVRLSADTQYF. The DNA for the CDR3 is TGCAGCGTTGTCCGCCTTTCGGCAGATACGCAGTATTTT.

DNA for the CDR3: TGTGCCAGCAGCCAAGGGACCGGGATAGGAAAGACCCAGTACTTC. Translating gives CASSQGTGIGKTQYF. The V call is TRBV14, the J call TRBJ2-5; D is possibly TRBD2 (5 bases). CDR1 is SGHDN and CDR2 is FVKESK in the germline V gene. This CDR3 comprises 15 residues. The V end was cut by 1 base, the J end by 6 bases, with 15 bases between.

The V gene is TRBV4-1, the J gene TRBJ2-1; either TRBD1 or TRBD2 may fit D (6 bases each). Germline values: CDR1 MGHRA, CDR2 YSYEKL. The V gene lost 0 bases and the J gene lost 11 bases, with 14 bases spanning the gap. This CDR3 is 14 amino acids long. CDR3 region: CASSQDARGRKQFF. The CDR3 DNA reads TGCGCCAGCAGCCAAGATGCCCGGGGGCGAAAGCAGTTCTTC.

V gene TRBV7-9 combines with J gene TRBJ2-5; D possibly corresponds to TRBD1 (5 bases). V was trimmed by 0 bases and J by 1 base, leaving 15 bases between them. Per the germline V gene, CDR1 is SEHNR and CDR2 is FQNEAQ (reference sequence). CDR3 size: 17 residues. This chain's CDR3 is CASSLALIRQGQETQYF. The CDR3 DNA reads as TGTGCCAGCAGCTTAGCCTTGATCCGGCAGGGCCAAGAGACCCAGTACTTC.

V is TRBV27 and J is TRBJ1-5, with 7 positions matching TRBD1. Trimming took 4 bases from V and 4 from J; bases not matched to a gene: 10. From germline, CDR1 is MNHEY and CDR2 SMNVEV (reference sequence). The CDR3 covers 16 residues. CDR3 in DNA: TGTGCCAGCAGTTCCATCAGGACAGGACAAAATCAGCCCCAGCATTTT. This encodes CASSSIRTGQNQPQHF.

V and J are TRBV11-3 and TRBJ2-7; 11 positions match TRBD1. V shed 3 bases, J shed 5 bases, and the junction held 6 bases outside the gene matches. Germline CDR1 reads SGHNT; CDR2 reads YENEEA. This CDR3 has 15 amino acids. Here the CDR3 DNA reads TGTGCCAGCAGCTTGGGACAGGGGGATGTCAACGAGCAGTACTTC. Encoded protein: CASSLGQGDVNEQYF. Based on the CDR3 plus reference TRBV11-3 and TRBJ2-7, the full variable domain is EAGVVQSPRYKIIEKKQPVAFWCNPISGHNTLYWYLQNLGQGPELLIRYENEEAVDDSQLPKDRFSAERLKGVDSTLKIQPAELGDSAVYLCASSLGQGDVNEQYFGPGTRLTVT.

This rearrangement joins TRBV18 to TRBJ2-5, with 8 positions matching TRBD1. With V trimmed by 3 bases and J by 0 bases, 6 bases remained unmatched. Germline V CDR1 and CDR2: KGHSH, LQKENI. This CDR3 spans 16 amino acids. The DNA for the CDR3 is TGTGCCAGCTCACCTGGACAGGGCACTTACCAAGAGACCCAGTACTTC. Encoded protein: CASSPGQGTYQETQYF.

The J gene is TRBJ1-5, the V gene TRBV30; D gene ambiguous. Germline V gene lookup returns CDR1 GTSNPN and CDR2 SVGIG (reference sequence). This CDR3 has 13 amino acids. The V end lost 5 bases, the J end lost 7 bases, and 15 bases lay between the germline ends. CDR3 coding DNA: TGTGCCTGGGATGAGAGGGAAGGACAGCCCCAGCATTTT. Translated: CAWDEREGQPQHF. The variable domain in full, with the rest retrieved from reference TRBV30 and TRBJ1-5, is SQTIHQWPATLVQPVGSPLSLECTVEGTSNPNLYWYRQAAGRGLQLLFYSVGIGQISSEVPQNLSASRPQDRQFILSSKKLLLSDSGFYLCAWDEREGQPQHFGDGTRLSIL.

This chain uses TRBV18 with TRBJ2-5, with D tentatively TRBD2 (5 bases). The CDR3 consists of 16 residues. Trimming shortened V by 2 bases and J by 5 bases, and 18 bases separated the two germline ends. Germline CDR1 and CDR2: KGHSH and LQKENI. The CDR3 loop is CASSPSGNTGSETQYF. DNA of the CDR3: TGTGCCAGCTCACCAAGTGGAAACACGGGGTCCGAGACCCAGTACTTC.

This chain links TRBV9 with TRBJ2-1, with D perhaps being TRBD1 or TRBD2 (5 bases each). The CDR3 loop spans 15 amino acids. CDR1 and CDR2 from the germline V gene are SGDLS and YYNGEE. V was shortened by 4 bases and J by 5 bases, with 16 bases between the two germline ends. The CDR3 DNA follows: TGTGCCAGCAGCCCCCCCCCTGGGACGGACAATGAGCAGTTCTTC. Its translation: CASSPPPGTDNEQFF.

V gene TRBV30 combines with J gene TRBJ2-5; 11 bases are shared with TRBD1. The CDR3 runs 15 residues. CDR1 and CDR2 from the germline V gene are GTSNPN and SVGIG (reference sequence). Germline trimming cut 2 bases from V and 2 bases from J; bases unmatched to any gene: 4. CDR3 residues: CAWSQGQGGQETQYF. Here the CDR3 DNA reads TGTGCCTGGAGTCAGGGACAGGGGGGGCAAGAGACCCAGTACTTC.

This sequence joins TRBV7-9 and TRBJ2-1, with 14 bases fitting TRBD2. This CDR3 spans 18 amino acids. V lost 5 bases and J lost 8; bases outside the gene matches: 14. Germline loops: CDR1 SEHNR, CDR2 FQNEAQ (reference sequence). The CDR3 reads CASSAVPGLAGEADEQFF. The DNA for the CDR3 is TGTGCCAGCAGCGCGGTTCCGGGACTAGCGGGGGAAGCGGATGAGCAGTTCTTC.

This sequence joins TRBV5-1 and TRBJ2-7, with TRBD2 matching over 10 bases. J lost 3 bases, V lost 4 bases, and 7 bases had no gene match. CDR3 length: 15 residues. Germline V gene lookup returns CDR1 SGHRS and CDR2 YFSETQ. CDR3 nucleotide sequence: TGCGCCAGCAGCCCCCAGCGGGAGGGCCGCTACGAGCAGTACTTC. It yields the protein CASSPQREGRYEQYF.

The CDR3 here is CASSIGQETQYF. For the CDR3, the DNA is TGCGCCAGCAGCATCGGCCAAGAGACCCAGTACTTC. V and J are TRBV5-1 and TRBJ2-5; D gene unclear. This CDR3 has 12 residues. The germline gives CDR1 SGHRS, CDR2 YFSETQ. Trimming took 4 bases from V and 1 from J, leaving 5 bases between them. Looking up the rest from reference TRBV5-1 and TRBJ2-5 gives the full variable domain: KAGVTQTPRYLIKTRGQQVTLSCSPISGHRSVSWYQQTPGQGLQFLFEYFSETQRNKGNFPGRFSGRQFSNSRSEMNVSTLELGDSALYLCASSIGQETQYFGPGTRLLVL.

The chain uses TRBV7-9 and TRBJ1-1, with D perhaps matching TRBD1 (5 bases). Trimming removed 5 bases from V and 0 bases from J, with 10 bases in between. The CDR3 loop spans 14 amino acids. Germline CDR1 reads SEHNR; CDR2 reads FQNEAQ (reference sequence). CDR3 amino acids: CASSAGTVNTEAFF. For the CDR3, the DNA is TGTGCCAGCAGCGCCGGGACGGTGAACACTGAAGCTTTCTTT.

The count of this clone is one. J is TRBJ2-7 and V is TRBV18; no firm D call. This CDR3 region has 13 residues. Germline CDR1 KGHSH, CDR2 LQKENI. Deletions cut 3 bases from V and 3 bases from J, with 9 bases between. The chain's CDR3 is CASSPMDGYEQYF. The CDR3 DNA reads as TGTGCCAGCTCACCGATGGACGGCTACGAGCAGTACTTC.

CDR3 residues: CASSLSGEAETQYF. In DNA form, the CDR3 reads TGTGCCAGCAGCCTTTCCGGGGAGGCAGAGACCCAGTACTTC. The V and J genes are TRBV7-6 and TRBJ2-5; maybe TRBD2 (6 bases). V lost 5 bases and J 4 bases, leaving 14 bases between the germline ends. There are 14 residues in the CDR3. Germline V lookup: CDR1 SGHVS, CDR2 FNYEAQ.

The chain has TRBV7-2 and TRBJ1-6, with 7 nucleotides matching TRBD1. There are 15 residues in the CDR3. Losses at the gene ends were 1 base for V and 4 bases for J; bases not matched to a gene: 1. The germline V gene has CDR1 SGHTA and CDR2 FQGNSA. The CDR3 reads CASSLGDRYNSPLHF. For the CDR3, the DNA is TGTGCCAGCAGCTTAGGGGACAGATATAATTCACCCCTCCACTTT. Based on the CDR3 plus reference TRBV7-2 and TRBJ1-6, the full variable domain is GAGVSQSPSNKVTEKGKDVELRCDPISGHTALYWYRQSLGQGLEFLIYFQGNSAPDKSGLPSDRFSAERTGGSVSTLTIQRTQQEDSAVYLCASSLGDRYNSPLHFGNGTRLTVT.

The J gene is TRBJ1-2, the V gene TRBV5-1; no definite D call. The germline CDR1 and CDR2 sequences are SGHRS and YFSETQ. V was shortened by 5 bases and J by 4 bases, with 18 bases between the two germline ends. This CDR3 comprises 15 residues. DNA for the CDR3: TGCGCCAGCAGGGTGGGATCTGACGGCCTCTATGGCTACACCTTC. Amino acid sequence: CASRVGSDGLYGYTF.

The J gene is TRBJ2-3, the V gene TRBV10-3; TRBD2 matches 12 bases. This CDR3 has 17 residues. CDR1 and CDR2 (germline): ENHRY, SYGVKD. The ends lost 3 bases at V and 0 bases at J; junction bases unmatched: 4. CDR3 sequence: CAISDRLAGASTDTQYF. The CDR3, as DNA: TGTGCCATCAGTGATAGACTAGCGGGAGCGAGCACAGATACGCAGTATTTT.

This chain uses TRBV7-2 with TRBJ1-3, with TRBD1 matching 9 bases. The length of the CDR3 is 14 residues. V shed 4 bases and J 8 bases; nucleotides not matched to a gene: 6. Germline CDR1 reads SGHTA; CDR2 reads FQGNSA. The CDR3 region has the DNA TGTGCCAGCAGCTCTGGGACAGGGCAAGACACCATATATTTT. Its translation: CASSSGTGQDTIYF. Based on the CDR3 plus reference TRBV7-2 and TRBJ1-3, the full variable domain is GAGVSQSPSNKVTEKGKDVELRCDPISGHTALYWYRQSLGQGLEFLIYFQGNSAPDKSGLPSDRFSAERTGGSVSTLTIQRTQQEDSAVYLCASSSGTGQDTIYFGEGSWLTVV.

The chain combines TRBV2 with TRBJ1-1, with a weak D call TRBD1 (6 bases). This CDR3 comprises 15 residues. Trimming shortened V by 6 bases and J by 1 base, and 15 bases separated the two germline ends. Germline V CDR1 and CDR2: SNHLY, FYNNEI. CDR3 DNA sequence: TGTGCCAGCAGCAGACAGGCCACGGGGAACACTGAAGCTTTCTTT. Encoded protein: CASSRQATGNTEAFF.